A single TCR beta chain is shown here with its context. Assay: immunoSEQ multiplex PCR; the TCRdb copy retains only in-frame clones and omits some. This table has about 300,000 clones, approximately 88% appearing once. This sample was included in a study of blood T cell repertoires in COVID-19. Germline assignment: CDR1 SGHTA and CDR2 FQGNSA. The CDR3 runs 17 residues. Trimming shortened V by 1 base and J by 6 bases, and 19 bases separated the two germline ends. The receptor was isolated from a human donor with COVID-19, enrolled during active disease. The donor label of this sample is uncertain. The sequencing input was peripheral blood. This chain uses TRBV7-2 with TRBJ2-1, with a possible D match to TRBD2 (6 bases). Here the CDR3 DNA reads TGTGCCAGCAGCTTAGATTTGGCGGGGAGGACGTTCAATGAGCAGTTCTTC. Translated, it gives CASSLDLAGRTFNEQFF.